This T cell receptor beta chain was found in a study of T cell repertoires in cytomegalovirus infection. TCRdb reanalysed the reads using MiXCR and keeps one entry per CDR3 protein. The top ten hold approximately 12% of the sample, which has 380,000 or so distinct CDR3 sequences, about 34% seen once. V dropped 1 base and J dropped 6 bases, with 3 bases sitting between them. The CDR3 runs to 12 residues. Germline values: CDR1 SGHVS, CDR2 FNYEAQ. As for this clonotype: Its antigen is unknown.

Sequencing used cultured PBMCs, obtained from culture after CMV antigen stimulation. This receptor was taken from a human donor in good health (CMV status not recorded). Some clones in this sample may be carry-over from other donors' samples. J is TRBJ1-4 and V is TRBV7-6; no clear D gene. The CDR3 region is CASSLVDEKLFF. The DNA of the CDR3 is TGTGCCAGCAGCTTAGTGGATGAAAAACTGTTTTTT.